What follows are 11 T cell receptor beta chains derived from one specimen sequenced in a study of blood T cell repertoires in COVID-19. The table came from immunoSEQ multiplex PCR; TCRdb's copy has only in-frame clones and leaves some out. The data contain approximately 190,000 clones, 80% of them singletons. Sequenced sample: peripheral blood. Receptors originate from a man between 60 and 75 years old with acute or convalescent COVID-19.

The CDR3 DNA is TGTGCCAGCAGCGCCGCAGGGGTCACTGAAGCTTTCTTT. Its protein product is CASSAAGVTEAFF. The rearrangement uses TRBV3-1 (or the pseudogene TRBV3-2) and TRBJ1-1, with D possibly being TRBD1 (6 bases). Germline CDR1 LGHDT, CDR2 YNNKEL (reference sequence). The CDR3 spans 13 residues. Deletions cut 5 bases from V and 4 bases from J, with 11 bases between.

The table lists this clone with a count of one. The V and J genes are TRBV20-1 and TRBJ2-1; D gene uncertain. V gave up 3 bases and J gave up 0 bases, with 15 bases separating them. The V gene's germline CDR1 is DFQATT and CDR2 SNEGSKA (reference sequence). This CDR3 is 16 amino acids long. The CDR3, as DNA: TGCAGTGCTAGTCCCCGCGGAGACTTCTCCTACAATGAGCAGTTCTTC. It specifies CSASPRGDFSYNEQFF.

The J gene is TRBJ2-7, the V gene TRBV6-5, with TRBD2 as a possible D gene (5 bases). V shed 8 bases and J shed 1 base, with 12 bases lying between them. Germline CDR1 MNHEY, CDR2 SVGAGI. This CDR3 spans 13 amino acids. For the CDR3, the DNA is TGTGCCAGCCGGAAACCGGGGTCCTACGAGCAGTACTTC. Its translation is CASRKPGSYEQYF.

This clone has just a few counts. The chain joins TRBV7-6 to TRBJ1-4, with 8 bases matching TRBD1. The CDR3 contains 15 residues. The germline CDR1 and CDR2 sequences are SGHVS and FNYEAQ. Trimming at V came to 3 bases and at J to 4 bases, leaving 4 bases not matched to a gene. The chain's CDR3 is CASSFAGGNNEKLFF. The CDR3 DNA reads TGTGCCAGCAGCTTCGCAGGGGGCAATAATGAAAAACTGTTTTTT.

The chain is built from TRBV14 and TRBJ1-1; 8 positions agree with TRBD1. Germline trimming cut 4 bases from V and 3 bases from J; bases unmatched to any gene: 7. This CDR3 region has 15 residues. Germline CDR1 and CDR2: SGHDN and FVKESK. The CDR3 sequence is CASSRIGQGDTEAFF. CDR3 nucleotide sequence: TGTGCCAGCAGCCGGATTGGACAGGGCGACACTGAAGCTTTCTTT.

This chain links TRBV9 with TRBJ2-1; a possible D gene is TRBD2 (7 bases). This CDR3 has 17 amino acids. Germline-derived CDR1 and CDR2 are SGDLS and YYNGEE. V was pared by 0 bases and J by 7 bases, with 20 bases between. For the CDR3, the DNA is TGTGCCAGCAGCGTAGCTTTGCGGGGGCGATTGGTAAATGAGCAGTTCTTC. This encodes CASSVALRGRLVNEQFF.

The genes are TRBV6-5 and TRBJ2-2; D remains unclear. CDR3 size: 16 residues. Per germline, CDR1 MNHEY and CDR2 SVGAGI. The V end lost 0 bases, the J end lost 0 bases, and 8 bases lay between the germline ends. Here the CDR3 reads CASSYSRAPNTGELFF. The DNA of the CDR3 is TGTGCCAGCAGTTACTCGCGAGCGCCGAACACCGGGGAGCTGTTTTTT.

This clone was detected once. The chain couples TRBV5-3 to TRBJ1-5; the match to TRBD1 covers 7 bases. TRBV5-3 is recorded as an ORF, its role being uncertain. This CDR3 contains 16 residues. The J segment lost 0 bases and the V segment lost 4 bases, leaving 7 bases of the junction unmatched. CDR3 region: CARSRGQSYSNQPQHF. CDR3 nucleotides: TGTGCCAGAAGCAGGGGACAGTCCTATAGCAATCAGCCCCAGCATTTT.

The V call is TRBV19, the J call TRBJ1-5; D might be TRBD1 (6 bases). V shed 6 bases and J shed 0 bases, with 12 bases lying between them. Looked up from germline, CDR1 is LNHDA and CDR2 is SQIVND (reference sequence). The CDR3 contains 15 residues. As DNA, the CDR3 is TGTGCCAGTAGCGCACAGGGTGGTAGCAATCAGCCCCAGCATTTT. This gives the protein CASSAQGGSNQPQHF.

V gene TRBV6-2 or TRBV6-3 combines with J gene TRBJ1-5; 9 bases agree with TRBD1. V was clipped by 6 bases and J by 2 bases; unmatched bases: 8. The CDR3 runs 16 residues. The germline gives CDR1 MNHEY, CDR2 SVGEGT. CDR3 in DNA: TGTGCCAGCAGCTATCACAGGACAGGGGGCAATCAGCCCCAGCATTTT. As protein: CASSYHRTGGNQPQHF.

The chain recombines TRBV11-1 with TRBJ2-7; maybe TRBD2 (6 bases). The ends were cut back, 2 bases at V and 4 bases at J, with 12 bases in the middle. This CDR3 has 14 residues. CDR1 is SGHAT and CDR2 is FQDESV in the germline V gene (reference sequence). The DNA of the CDR3 is TGTGCCAGCAGCTTAAGGGGAGGCGGTTACGAGCAGTACTTC. It is translated as CASSLRGGGYEQYF.